These T cell receptor beta chains were read from a single sample in a study of T cells in Graves' hyperthyroidism and ophthalmopathy. MiXCR, run by TCRdb on the multiplex PCR reads, gives a single entry per CDR3 protein. The sample holds hundreds of thousands of distinct CDR3 sequences; around 16% are singletons and the top ten take 35% to 50%. Sequenced sample: blood. The receptors shown here come from a man aged 40-49 years with Graves' hyperthyroidism. CDR3s include the opening cysteine and the closing phenylalanine or tryptophan. Fields, in order: CDR3 protein, CDR3 DNA, CDR3 length, V gene, J gene, clone size, D gene. A D gene is named only where the DNA matches it firmly. The size field is filled for only some rows; it gives once, few, many or a size class.

CASSDRENTGELFF	TGCGCCAGCAGTGACAGGGAGAACACCGGGGAGCTGTTTTTT	14	TRBV10-2	TRBJ2-2	many	.
CASSPARLDTQYF	TGTGCCAGCAGCCCTGCCAGGTTGGATACGCAGTATTTT	13	TRBV7-2	TRBJ2-3	.	.
CASSEGSGVSPLHF	TGTGCCAGCAGCGAGGGCTCGGGAGTTTCACCCCTCCACTTT	14	TRBV7-2	TRBJ1-6	.	.
CASSPGDDEQYF	TGTGCCAGCAGTCCCGGGGACGACGAGCAGTACTTC	12	TRBV2	TRBJ2-7	.	.
CASTVGGGTGNTEAFF	TGTGCCAGCACGGTTGGGGGGGGGACGGGGAACACTGAAGCTTTCTTT	16	TRBV9	TRBJ1-1	many	.
CASNEDSTGELFF	TGTGCCAGCAACGAGGACAGCACCGGGGAGCTGTTTTTT	13	TRBV3-1	TRBJ2-2	many	.
CASSPRLEPTDTQYF	TGTGCCAGCAGCCCGCGACTAGAACCCACAGATACGCAGTATTTT	15	TRBV7-9	TRBJ2-3	many	.
CASSFRGTDTQYF	TGTGCCAGCAGTTTTAGGGGGACAGATACGCAGTATTTT	13	TRBV12-3/TRBV12-4	TRBJ2-3	many	.
CAWSVTAPWGYTF	TGTGCCTGGAGTGTCACAGCTCCCTGGGGCTACACCTTC	13	TRBV30	TRBJ1-2	many	.
CASSQDSRAQETQYF	TGCGCCAGCAGCCAAGATTCCAGGGCTCAAGAGACCCAGTACTTC	15	TRBV7-3	TRBJ2-5	.	.
CASSKSGTGSRTEAFF	TGTGCCAGCAGTAAATCCGGGACAGGGTCTCGGACTGAAGCTTTCTTT	16	TRBV2	TRBJ1-1	once	TRBD1
CASSQGAQHPYGYTF	TGTGCCAGCAGCCAAGGGGCCCAACACCCTTATGGCTACACCTTC	15	TRBV3-1	TRBJ1-2	.	.
CASSQGRASTGELFF	TGTGCCAGCAGTCAGGGACGGGCATCCACCGGGGAGCTGTTTTTT	15	TRBV7-3	TRBJ2-2	many	.
CASSPPTSSGEPLHF	TGTGCCAGCTCACCACCGACTAGTAGCGGAGAACCCCTCCACTTT	15	TRBV18	TRBJ1-6	few	.
CASSARVQETQYF	TGTGCCAGCAGTGCCCGAGTCCAAGAGACCCAGTACTTC	13	TRBV6-1	TRBJ2-5	many	.
CASSLVAGTDYGYTF	TGTGCCAGCAGCTTAGTTGCAGGGACGGACTATGGCTACACCTTC	15	TRBV7-9	TRBJ1-2	.	.
CASSVTDSTSYEQYF	TGTGCCAGCAGCGTGACGGACAGTACCTCCTACGAGCAGTACTTC	15	TRBV9	TRBJ2-7	many	.
CSSRGAGNQPQHF	TGCAGTTCCAGGGGGGCAGGCAATCAGCCCCAGCATTTT	13	TRBV20-1	TRBJ1-5	many	TRBD1